Sequencing of this T cell receptor beta chain was carried out in a study of OX40 agonist ivuxolimab in advanced cancers. Across the study: Ivuxolimab, an antibody acting as an agonist of OX40 (CD134), was used to treat patients.

Study conclusions and caveats: Antigen specificity remained undetermined for the expanded peripheral T cells. Clonal expansion among partial responders at 0.1-3.0 mg/kg ranked near the lowest. On average, CD8+ T cells showed a greater number of expanded clones than CD4+.

The repertoire was sequenced with immunoSEQ multiplex PCR; TCRdb's copy has only in-frame clones and lacks some. The sample contains 20,000 or so clones, roughly 84% of which appear only once. Regarding this clone: Antigen unknown.

Germline V CDR1 and CDR2: SGHDN, FVKESK. Trimming pared 1 base from V and 3 bases from J, leaving 7 bases between. There are 14 residues in the CDR3. The clonotype originates from an adult with an advanced solid tumor such as melanoma, head and neck, liver or kidney cancer. This specimen consisted of CD4+ or CD8+ T cells sorted from blood, obtained in a trial of the OX40 agonist ivuxolimab. The chain uses TRBV14 and TRBJ1-3, with a weak D call TRBD1 (5 bases). CDR3 sequence (DNA): TGTGCCAGCAGCCAAGCAGGGATTGGAAACACCATATATTTT. Encoded protein: CASSQAGIGNTIYF.